One sample yielded the 15 T cell receptor beta chains listed below, sequenced in a study of graft-versus-host responses after intestinal transplantation. Measured with immunoSEQ multiplex PCR; TCRdb has only the in-frame clones, and not every one. The data show about 15,000 clones, about 30% seen once. Irradiated stimulators labeled with violet dye, around 200,000 in number, were plated with around 200,000 CFSE-labeled responders. This specimen was alloreactive CD8+ T cells from a mixed lymphocyte reaction culture, taken before intestinal transplant. Subset of the sample: CFSE-low proliferating T cells sorted from roughly six-day pre-transplant mixed lymphocyte reaction (GvH or HvG direction). These TCRs come from a human patient who received an intestinal transplant.

The table lists this clone with a count of one. This rearrangement joins TRBV10-2 to TRBJ1-1; D is unresolved. The ends were cut back, 3 bases at V and 2 bases at J, with 10 bases in the middle. Germline V lookup: CDR1 WSHSY, CDR2 SAAADI. The CDR3 spans 14 residues. CDR3 bases: TGCGCCAGCAGTGACCGTTCGGGAAACACTGAAGCTTTCTTT. It encodes CASSDRSGNTEAFF.

The CDR3 loop is CASSQVGASPLHF. The CDR3 DNA reads TGCGCCAGCAGCCAAGTTGGGGCCTCACCCCTCCACTTT. The chain combines TRBV4-1 with TRBJ1-6; D is perhaps TRBD1 (5 bases). This CDR3 has 13 residues. CDR1 and CDR2 from the germline V gene are MGHRA and YSYEKL. Trimming left V 1 base short and J 10 bases short, with 8 bases between.

This clone was picked up a small number of times. This chain joins TRBV25-1 and TRBJ2-3, with D perhaps TRBD2 (6 bases). The CDR3 loop spans 15 amino acids. Germline CDR1 and CDR2: MGHDK and SYGVNS. V dropped 4 bases and J dropped 5 bases, with 16 bases sitting between them. The DNA of the CDR3 is TGTGCCAGCAGTGGACCCGGGGGACTGATAGATACGCAGTATTTT. It encodes CASSGPGGLIDTQYF.

The gene calls are TRBV5-5 and TRBJ2-3; D possibly corresponds to TRBD2 (6 bases). CDR3 length: 15 residues. Trimming took off 2 bases at V and 2 bases at J, with 12 bases between the two ends. Germline lookup yields CDR1 SGHKS and CDR2 YYEKEE (reference sequence). This CDR3 is CASSFSRGSTDTQYF. CDR3 nucleotide sequence: TGTGCCAGCAGCTTTTCCCGGGGGTCCACAGATACGCAGTATTTT. The full variable domain, completed using reference TRBV5-5 and TRBJ2-3, is DAGVTQSPTHLIKTRGQQVTLRCSPISGHKSVSWYQQVLGQGPQFIFQYYEKEERGRGNFPDRFSARQFPNYSSELNVNALLLGDSALYLCASSFSRGSTDTQYFGPGTRLTVL.

This clone came up once. The V and J genes are TRBV27 and TRBJ2-5, with TRBD2 identical over 10 bases. The junction had 14 bases not matched to a gene; V was cut back by 2 bases and J by 5 bases. The CDR3 totals 18 residues. CDR1 and CDR2 from the germline V gene are MNHEY and SMNVEV (reference sequence). The DNA of the CDR3 is TGTGCCAGCAGTTTAGGGCCCCTAGCGGGGGTTTCGGGGGAGACCCAGTACTTC. It encodes CASSLGPLAGVSGETQYF.

This sequence joins TRBV19 and TRBJ2-1; weak D call: TRBD1 (5 bases). The CDR3 contains 13 residues. Per germline, CDR1 LNHDA and CDR2 SQIVND (reference sequence). V was cut by 5 bases and J by 4 bases, with 9 bases left in between. In nucleotides, the CDR3 is TGTGCCAGTAGTCTTGACAGTTACAATGAGCAGTTCTTC. Its protein product is CASSLDSYNEQFF.

The V gene is TRBV7-9, the J gene TRBJ2-3; 7 nucleotides align to TRBD1. Trimming took 4 bases from V and 4 from J; bases not matched to a gene: 5. Germline CDR1 and CDR2: SEHNR and FQNEAQ (reference sequence). This CDR3 is 14 amino acids long. CDR3 DNA sequence: TGTGCCAGCAGCTCCTACAGGGGTTCAGATACGCAGTATTTT. Amino acids: CASSSYRGSDTQYF.

CDR3: CASTSGGDTQYF. The CDR3 nucleotides are TGTGCCAGTACTAGCGGGGGAGATACGCAGTATTTT. The V gene is TRBV19, the J gene TRBJ2-3; 10 bases agree with TRBD2. J gave up 5 bases and V 7 bases, and 0 bases lay outside the gene matches. The CDR3 sequence is 12 residues long. Germline CDR1 and CDR2: LNHDA and SQIVND (reference sequence). The full variable domain, rest sourced from reference TRBV19 and TRBJ2-3, is DGGITQSPKYLFRKEGQNVTLSCEQNLNHDAMYWYRQDPGQGLRLIYYSQIVNDFQKGDIAEGYSVSREKKESFPLTVTSAQKNPTAFYLCASTSGGDTQYFGPGTRLTVL.

The sample holds a few counts of this clone. CDR3 sequence reads: CASSWEGGITGELFF. The CDR3 DNA follows: TGTGCCAGCAGCTGGGAGGGGGGGATCACCGGGGAGCTGTTTTTT. The V gene is TRBV7-9, the J gene TRBJ2-2, with D possibly matching TRBD2 (7 bases). This CDR3 comprises 15 residues. From germline, CDR1 is SEHNR and CDR2 FQNEAQ (reference sequence). V dropped 4 bases and J dropped 4 bases, with 13 bases sitting between them.

The rearrangement links TRBV7-9 to TRBJ2-5; D not certain. Germline V gene sequence: CDR1 SEHNR, CDR2 FQNEAQ (reference sequence). Trimming removed 1 base at V and 0 bases at J, with 6 bases between. This CDR3 contains 14 residues. The DNA of the CDR3 is TGTGCCAGCAGCTTAGGACACGACCAAGAGACCCAGTACTTC. Encoded protein: CASSLGHDQETQYF.

This clone showed up just a few times. The rearrangement links TRBV4-1 to TRBJ2-5; 12 bases are shared with TRBD1. The J call may be faulty, since TRBJ2-7 better matches the DNA end. Germline CDR1 is MGHRA and CDR2 is YSYEKL. The CDR3 has 14 amino acids. CDR3 protein: CASSQGQGAYEQYF. In DNA form, the CDR3 reads TGCGCCAGCAGCCAGGGACAGGGGGCTTACGAGCAGTACTTC.

This clone has more than one count but fewer than ten. The rearrangement joins TRBV4-3 to TRBJ2-7, with a tentative D call TRBD2 (6 bases). The germline CDR1 and CDR2 sequences are LGHNA and YSLEER. The CDR3 is 15 amino acids. V was clipped by 4 bases and J by 5 bases, with 18 bases between them. DNA of the CDR3: TGCGCCAGCAGCCGGTATGGAGGGGCCGGGGACGAGCAGTACTTC. Its protein is CASSRYGGAGDEQYF.

This clone is classed as medium-sized (0.01 to 0.1%). The V and J genes are TRBV6-5 and TRBJ1-1; 7 nucleotides match TRBD1. CDR1 and CDR2 from the germline V gene are MNHEY and SVGAGI. V dropped 7 bases and J dropped 4; count of bases not matched to a gene: 9. The CDR3 has 14 residues. The chain's CDR3 is CASTTLGGGTEAFF. The CDR3 coding sequence is TGTGCCAGCACCACCCTAGGGGGCGGCACTGAAGCTTTCTTT.

For the CDR3, the DNA is TGCGCCAGCAGCCCCGGCAGGGATGGGAACGAGCAGTACTTC. It specifies CASSPGRDGNEQYF. This chain joins TRBV5-1 and TRBJ2-7; D is perhaps TRBD1 (5 bases). Germline assignment: CDR1 SGHRS and CDR2 YFSETQ. This CDR3 comprises 14 residues. Trimming removed 4 bases from V and 5 bases from J, with 16 bases in between.

The chain has TRBV6-5 and TRBJ1-1; unclear D gene. Germline assignment: CDR1 MNHEY and CDR2 SVGAGI. Trimming removed 6 bases from V and 2 bases from J, with 10 bases in between. CDR3 size: 13 residues. CDR3: CASSFTVNTEAFF. CDR3 coding DNA: TGTGCCAGCAGCTTCACAGTAAACACTGAAGCTTTCTTT.